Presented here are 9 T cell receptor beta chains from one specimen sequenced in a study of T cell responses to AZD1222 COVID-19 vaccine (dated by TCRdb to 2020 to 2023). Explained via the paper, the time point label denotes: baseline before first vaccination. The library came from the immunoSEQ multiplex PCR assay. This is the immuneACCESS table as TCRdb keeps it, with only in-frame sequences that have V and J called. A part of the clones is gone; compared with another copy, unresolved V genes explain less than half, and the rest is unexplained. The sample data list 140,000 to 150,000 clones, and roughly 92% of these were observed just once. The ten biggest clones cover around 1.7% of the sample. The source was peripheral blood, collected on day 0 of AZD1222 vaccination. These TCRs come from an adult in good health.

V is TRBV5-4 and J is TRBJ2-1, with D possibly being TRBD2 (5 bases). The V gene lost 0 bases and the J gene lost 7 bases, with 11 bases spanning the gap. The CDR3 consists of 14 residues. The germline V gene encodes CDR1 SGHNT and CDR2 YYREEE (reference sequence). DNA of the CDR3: TGTGCCAGCAGCTTGGGGCTAGCAGCGAATGAGCAGTTCTTC. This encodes CASSLGLAANEQFF. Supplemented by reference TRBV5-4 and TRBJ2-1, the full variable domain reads ETGVTQSPTHLIKTRGQQVTLRCSSQSGHNTVSWYQQALGQGPQFIFQYYREEENGRGNFPPRFSGLQFPNYSSELNVNALELDDSALYLCASSLGLAANEQFFGPGTRLTVL.

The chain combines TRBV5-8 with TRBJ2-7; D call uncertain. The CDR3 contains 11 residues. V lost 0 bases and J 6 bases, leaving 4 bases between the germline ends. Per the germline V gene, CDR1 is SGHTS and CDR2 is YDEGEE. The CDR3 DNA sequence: TGTGCCAGCAGCTTGGCGCTCGAGCAGTACTTC. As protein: CASSLALEQYF.

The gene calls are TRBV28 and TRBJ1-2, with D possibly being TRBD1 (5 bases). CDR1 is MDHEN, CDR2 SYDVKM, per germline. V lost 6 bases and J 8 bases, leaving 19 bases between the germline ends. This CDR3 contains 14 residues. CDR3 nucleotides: TGTGCCAGCAGCACAACAGGTTTTATCTGGGGCTACACCTTC. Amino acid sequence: CASSTTGFIWGYTF.

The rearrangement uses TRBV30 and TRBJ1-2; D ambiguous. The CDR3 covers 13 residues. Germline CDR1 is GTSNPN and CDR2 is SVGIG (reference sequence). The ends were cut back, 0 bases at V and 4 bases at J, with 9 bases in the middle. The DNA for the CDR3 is TGTGCCTGGAGTGTGCTCGGATTCTATGGCTACACCTTC. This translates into CAWSVLGFYGYTF.

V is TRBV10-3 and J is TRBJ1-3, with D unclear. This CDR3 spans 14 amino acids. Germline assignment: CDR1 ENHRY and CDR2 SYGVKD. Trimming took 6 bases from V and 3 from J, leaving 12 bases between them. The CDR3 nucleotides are TGTGCCATCAGCCCTCTGGGTAGTGGAAACACCATATATTTT. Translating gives CAISPLGSGNTIYF.

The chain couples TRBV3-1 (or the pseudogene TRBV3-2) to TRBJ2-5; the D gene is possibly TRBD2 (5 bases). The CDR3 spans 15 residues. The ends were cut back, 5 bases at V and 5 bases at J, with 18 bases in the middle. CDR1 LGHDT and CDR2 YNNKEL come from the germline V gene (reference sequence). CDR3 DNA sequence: TGTGCCAGCAGCTTCAATCCGGGATTCGGGGAGACCCAGTACTTC. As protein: CASSFNPGFGETQYF.

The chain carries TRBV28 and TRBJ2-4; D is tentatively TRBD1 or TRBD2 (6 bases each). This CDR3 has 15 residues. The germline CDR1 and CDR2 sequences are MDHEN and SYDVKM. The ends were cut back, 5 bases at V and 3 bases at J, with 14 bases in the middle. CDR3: CASSHGGGFKNIQYF. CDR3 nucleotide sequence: TGTGCCAGCAGTCACGGAGGGGGATTCAAAAACATTCAGTACTTC.

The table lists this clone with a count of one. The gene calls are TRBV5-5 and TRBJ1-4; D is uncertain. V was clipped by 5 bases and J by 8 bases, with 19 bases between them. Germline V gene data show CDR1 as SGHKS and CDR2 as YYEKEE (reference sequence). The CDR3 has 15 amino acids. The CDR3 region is CASSSRPSGVEKLFF. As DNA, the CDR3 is TGTGCCAGCAGTTCCAGACCTTCCGGCGTCGAAAAACTGTTTTTT.

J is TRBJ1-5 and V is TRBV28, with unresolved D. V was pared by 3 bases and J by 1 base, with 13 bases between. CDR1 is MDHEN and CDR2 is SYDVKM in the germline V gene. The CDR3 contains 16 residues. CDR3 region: CASSFGGFASNQPQHF. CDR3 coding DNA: TGTGCCAGCAGTTTTGGAGGATTTGCGAGCAATCAGCCCCAGCATTTT. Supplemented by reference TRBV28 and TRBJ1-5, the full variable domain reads DVKVTQSSRYLVKRTGEKVFLECVQDMDHENMFWYRQDPGLGLRLIYFSYDVKMKEKGDIPEGYSVSREKKERFSLILESASTNQTSMYLCASSFGGFASNQPQHFGDGTRLSIL.